This is a list of T cell receptor beta chains from one sample in a study of T cells in Graves' hyperthyroidism and ophthalmopathy. Using its own MiXCR run on the multiplex PCR reads, TCRdb lists one record per CDR3 protein. Of approximately 740,000 distinct CDR3 sequences listed, 13% to 15% are singletons. The source material was blood. The receptor source for this set is a woman under 30 with Graves' hyperthyroidism. The CDR3 runs from the conserved cysteine through the conserved F or W. D genes are given only for firm matches. Not all rows give a size; the values are once, few, many and, for expanded clones, a class.

d_gene	abundance	len	v_gene	j_gene	CDR3nt	CDR3aa
NA	NA	15	TRBV7-9	TRBJ2-5	TGTGCCAGCAGCTCAATCAGGGGCCCGCAAGAGACCCAGTACTTC	CASSSIRGPQETQYF
TRBD1	many	15	TRBV28	TRBJ2-7	TGTGCCAGCAGCTACGGACAGGCCAGCTCCTACGAGCAGTACTTC	CASSYGQASSYEQYF
NA	once	15	TRBV28	TRBJ2-4	TGTGCCAGCAGTTTAGCGGGGCAGGGGGAAAACATTCAGTACTTC	CASSLAGQGENIQYF
NA	few	14	TRBV19	TRBJ2-2	TGTGCCAGTAGTCTAATTGCCGAGACCGGGGAGCTGTTTTTT	CASSLIAETGELFF
NA	NA	14	TRBV6-5	TRBJ2-3	TGTGCCAGCAGTTATGAGGGAGTCACAGATACGCAGTATTTT	CASSYEGVTDTQYF
NA	NA	13	TRBV7-3	TRBJ1-1	TGTGCCAGCAGCCCCTATATAAGCACTGAAGCTTTCTTT	CASSPYISTEAFF
NA	many	14	TRBV3-1	TRBJ1-6	TGTGCCAGCAGTCGGCTTGGGAATAATTCACCCCTCCACTTT	CASSRLGNNSPLHF
TRBD2	many	16	TRBV7-8	TRBJ2-7	TGTGCCAGCAGCCAGGGACTAGCGGGAGACCCCTACGAGCAGTACTTC	CASSQGLAGDPYEQYF
NA	few	14	TRBV9	TRBJ2-5	TGTGCCAGCAGCCCAGAGGGCGGATCAGAGACCCAGTACTTC	CASSPEGGSETQYF
TRBD2	many	13	TRBV27	TRBJ2-7	TGTGCCAGCCGCAGTGGGAGGGCCTGGGAGCAGTACTTC	CASRSGRAWEQYF
NA	NA	15	TRBV6-5	TRBJ2-2	TGTGCCAGCAGTTACGGGCAGGTGAACACCGGGGAGCTGTTTTTT	CASSYGQVNTGELFF
TRBD1	many	17	TRBV7-9	TRBJ2-5	TGTGCCAGCGCATTAGCCTCCTTCCGGGACAGTCAAGAGACCCAGTACTTC	CASALASFRDSQETQYF
NA	many	14	TRBV20-1	TRBJ2-5	TGCAGTGCTAGAGGAAGGGCCTCTCAAGAGACCCAGTACTTC	CSARGRASQETQYF
NA	NA	10	TRBV4-3	TRBJ2-1	TGCGCCAGCCCCAGGAATGAGCAGTTCTTC	CASPRNEQFF
NA	few	15	TRBV2	TRBJ1-4	TGTGCCAGCAGTGGAGTCGCAGGGGCGGGTGAAAAACTGTTTTTT	CASSGVAGAGEKLFF
NA	few	14	TRBV19	TRBJ2-7	TGTGCCAGTAGTCGACAGGATTACCCCTACGAGCAGTACTTC	CASSRQDYPYEQYF
TRBD2	few	18	TRBV27	TRBJ2-2	TGTGCCAGCAGTTTAGCGACCTATGTTAGCGGGAGCGGCGGGGAGCTGTTTTTT	CASSLATYVSGSGGELFF
NA	NA	13	TRBV2	TRBJ2-7	TGTGCCAGCAGTGTAGCCCCCAGGGGTGAGCAGTACTTC	CASSVAPRGEQYF
NA	NA	13	TRBV19	TRBJ1-1	TGTGCCAGTGAAGCAGGCGTGAACACTGAAGCTTTCTTT	CASEAGVNTEAFF
NA	NA	16	TRBV3-1	TRBJ1-1	TGTGCCAGCAGCCCTCACTACGGCATGACGGGCACTGAAGCTTTCTTT	CASSPHYGMTGTEAFF
NA	NA	11	TRBV12-3/TRBV12-4	TRBJ2-1	TGTGCCAGCAGTTTATTGTCGGGGCAGTTCTTC	CASSLLSGQFF
NA	many	14	TRBV30	TRBJ1-6	TGTGCCTGGACCCCAGGCCCGTATAATTCACCCCTCCACTTT	CAWTPGPYNSPLHF
NA	NA	14	TRBV24-1	TRBJ1-4	TGTGCCACCAGTGATTTCCGGCCAAATGAAAAACTGTTTTTT	CATSDFRPNEKLFF
TRBD2	NA	21	TRBV13	TRBJ2-6	TGTGCCAGCAGCTCGTTACTAGCGGGAGGCCCAGTTAAGACTGGGGCCAACGTCCTGACTTTC	CASSSLLAGGPVKTGANVLTF
TRBD2	many	14	TRBV7-2	TRBJ2-3	TGTGCCAGCAGCCGACGGGAGGGCACAGATACGCAGTATTTT	CASSRREGTDTQYF
NA	NA	12	TRBV7-9	TRBJ2-7	TGTGCCAGCAGCCCACCGCGCGATGAGCAGTACTTC	CASSPPRDEQYF
NA	NA	12	TRBV6-2/TRBV6-3	TRBJ2-1	TGTGCCAGCAGTTACTCACGCTGGGGGGCGTTCTTC	CASSYSRWGAFF
TRBD1	many	15	TRBV7-8	TRBJ2-7	TGTGCCAGCAGTCAGCAGGGGACAGGGACCTACGAGCAGTACTTC	CASSQQGTGTYEQYF
TRBD1	NA	16	TRBV9	TRBJ1-6	TGTGCCAGCAGCGGGGACCCCAGGGGGATAAATTCACCCCTCCACTTT	CASSGDPRGINSPLHF
NA	many	13	TRBV29-1	TRBJ2-5	TGCAGCGTTGACCCTAGCGTCGAAGAGACCCAGTACTTC	CSVDPSVEETQYF
NA	few	12	TRBV29-1	TRBJ2-5	TGCAGCGTCTGGGGCGGAGGAGAGACCCAGTACTTC	CSVWGGGETQYF
NA	many	11	TRBV11-2	TRBJ1-1	TGTGCCAGCAGCTTAGCGACTGAAGCTTTCTTT	CASSLATEAFF
NA	many	14	TRBV2	TRBJ2-5	TGTGCCAGCAGTGATAATGGGGGCGCGGGGACCCAGTACTTC	CASSDNGGAGTQYF
TRBD2	few	16	TRBV7-9	TRBJ2-1	TGTGCCGGGGTCTCAAGGACTAGCGGCCTCTACAATGAGCAGTTCTTC	CAGVSRTSGLYNEQFF
NA	many	14	TRBV2	TRBJ2-7	TGTGCCAGCAGTGCAGGGGAGGTCTCCTACGAGCAGTACTTC	CASSAGEVSYEQYF
NA	many	14	TRBV6-2/TRBV6-3	TRBJ1-2	TGTGCCAGCAGTTACTCGTCAACGATTCAAGACTACACCTTC	CASSYSSTIQDYTF
NA	many	13	TRBV2	TRBJ2-3	TGTGCCAGCATCGCGGGAACCACAGATACGCAGTATTTT	CASIAGTTDTQYF
NA	once	12	TRBV5-1	TRBJ2-5	TGCGCCAGCAGAAGAAGGGAAGAGACCCAGTACTTC	CASRRREETQYF
NA	few	13	TRBV12-3/TRBV12-4	TRBJ2-5	TGTGCCAGCAGTCCTCAGCAAGAAGAGACCCAGTACTTC	CASSPQQEETQYF
NA	NA	15	TRBV7-2	TRBJ1-5	TGTGCCAGCAGCTTAGTCTCCGCCCAAGGACAGCCCCAGCATTTT	CASSLVSAQGQPQHF
TRBD2	NA	16	TRBV4-1	TRBJ2-3	TGCGCCAGCAGCCTGTCTCTAGCGGGAGGGCAGGTTACGCAGTATTTT	CASSLSLAGGQVTQYF
NA	NA	15	TRBV12-3/TRBV12-4	TRBJ2-2	TGTGCCAGCAGTTACTACGATGTGTACACCGGGGAGCTGTTTTTT	CASSYYDVYTGELFF
TRBD2	many	16	TRBV12-3/TRBV12-4	TRBJ2-3	TGTGCCAGCAGTGGAAATAGCGGGAGGGCCACAGATACGCAGTATTTT	CASSGNSGRATDTQYF
TRBD2	few	22	TRBV14	TRBJ2-1	TGTGCCAGCAGCCCCCGATGGAGACCGGGACTAGCGGGAGATTTTTCCTACAATGAGCAGTTCTTC	CASSPRWRPGLAGDFSYNEQFF
TRBD2	NA	15	TRBV28	TRBJ2-1	TGTGCCAGCAGCGGCGGGGGGAGTTCGAGGAATGAGCAGTTCTTC	CASSGGGSSRNEQFF
TRBD2	few	17	TRBV30	TRBJ2-7	TGTGCCTGGAGCCGAGGGGCTAGCGGGACCCTCTCCTACGAGCAGTACTTC	CAWSRGASGTLSYEQYF